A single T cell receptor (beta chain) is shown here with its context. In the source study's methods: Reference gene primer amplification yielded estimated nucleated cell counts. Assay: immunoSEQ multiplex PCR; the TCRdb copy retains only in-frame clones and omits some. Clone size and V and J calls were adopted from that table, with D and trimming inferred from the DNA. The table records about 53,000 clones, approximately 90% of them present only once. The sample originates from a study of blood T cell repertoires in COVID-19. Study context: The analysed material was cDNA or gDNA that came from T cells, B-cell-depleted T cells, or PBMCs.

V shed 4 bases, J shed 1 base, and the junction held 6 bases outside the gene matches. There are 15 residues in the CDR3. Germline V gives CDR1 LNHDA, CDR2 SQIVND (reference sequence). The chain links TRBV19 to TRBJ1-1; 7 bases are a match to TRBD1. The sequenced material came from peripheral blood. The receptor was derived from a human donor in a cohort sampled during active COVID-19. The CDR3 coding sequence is TGTGCCAGTAGTACCCACAGGGGCCAGAACACTGAAGCTTTCTTT. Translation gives CASSTHRGQNTEAFF. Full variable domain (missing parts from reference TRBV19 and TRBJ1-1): DGGITQSPKYLFRKEGQNVTLSCEQNLNHDAMYWYRQDPGQGLRLIYYSQIVNDFQKGDIAEGYSVSREKKESFPLTVTSAQKNPTAFYLCASSTHRGQNTEAFFGQGTRLTVV.